This entry concerns a single TCR beta chain. The antigen is undetermined. This entry comes from a study of T cells in localized non-small cell lung cancer. Study results and caveats: Tumor showed lower T cell clonality than uninvolved adjacent lung, where it was highest. A median of around 60 of the top 100 tumor clones appeared in adjacent lung, which was paired and uninvolved. In the blood, greater T cell density corresponded to longer overall survival. Heterogeneity cannot be ruled out, as sequencing used one tumor region only.

The V and J ends lost 2 bases and 6 bases respectively, with 14 bases between them. The germline CDR1 and CDR2 sequences are MNHEY and SMNVEV (reference sequence). This CDR3 is 16 amino acids long. The data were produced by immunoSEQ multiplex PCR, yet TCRdb's version contains in-frame clones alone and is incomplete. The repertoire has some 41,000 clones, roughly four fifths of them found once; the top ten carry about 8%. Sample: PBMCs, taken before any cancer treatment. This chain joins TRBV27 and TRBJ1-6; D is perhaps TRBD1 (5 bases). The receptor's source is a man between 40 and 70 years old with stage II lung adenocarcinoma. CDR3 sequence: CASSLMGAGSNSPLHF. The DNA for the CDR3 is TGTGCCAGCAGTTTAATGGGAGCAGGGAGTAATTCACCCCTCCACTTT.